The clone carrying this T cell receptor beta chain was observed a few times. This sample was taken from a study of T cell changes during pregnancy in multiple sclerosis. CDR3 length: 14 amino acids. With V trimmed by 2 bases and J by 3 bases, 3 bases remained unmatched. In germline, CDR1 is ENHRY, CDR2 SYGVKD. Here immunoSEQ multiplex PCR was the method, and the copy in TCRdb shows in-frame clones only, minus some. The sample lists 47,000 or so clones; 94% were seen once. This receptor was identified in a female donor with multiple sclerosis, enrolled in a pregnancy study. This sequence joins TRBV10-3 and TRBJ1-1, with 7 bases lining up with TRBD1. Sequenced here: CD4+ T cells from peripheral blood mononuclear cells, sampled in the first trimester of pregnancy. CDR3 in DNA: TGTGCCATCAGTGAGGGGGGACAGTACACTGAAGCTTTCTTT. Translation: CAISEGGQYTEAFF.